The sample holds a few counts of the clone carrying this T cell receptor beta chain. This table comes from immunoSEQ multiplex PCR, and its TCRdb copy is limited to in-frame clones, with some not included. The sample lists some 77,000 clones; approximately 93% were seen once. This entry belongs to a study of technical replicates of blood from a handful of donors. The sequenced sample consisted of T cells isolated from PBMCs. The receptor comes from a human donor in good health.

CDR3 DNA sequence: TGTGCCAGCAGTTTAAGCGGGGCCTATGGCTACACCTTC. Protein product: CASSLSGAYGYTF. This chain joins TRBV27 and TRBJ1-2; TRBD1 might be the D (5 bases). Germline loops: CDR1 MNHEY, CDR2 SMNVEV (reference sequence). The CDR3 is 13 amino acids. The V end was cut by 2 bases, the J end by 4 bases, with 8 bases between.